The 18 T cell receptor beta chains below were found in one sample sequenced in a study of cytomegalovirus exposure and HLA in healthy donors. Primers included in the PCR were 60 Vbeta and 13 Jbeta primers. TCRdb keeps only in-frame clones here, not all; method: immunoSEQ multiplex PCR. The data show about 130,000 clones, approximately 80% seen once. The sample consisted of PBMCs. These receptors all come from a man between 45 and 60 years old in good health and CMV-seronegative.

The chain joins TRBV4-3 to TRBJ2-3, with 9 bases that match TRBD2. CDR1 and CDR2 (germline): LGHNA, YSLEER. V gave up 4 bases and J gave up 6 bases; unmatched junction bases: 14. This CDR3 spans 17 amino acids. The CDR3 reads CASSPELAGGPWDTQYF. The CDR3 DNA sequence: TGCGCCAGCAGCCCAGAATTGGCGGGGGGGCCTTGGGATACGCAGTATTTT.

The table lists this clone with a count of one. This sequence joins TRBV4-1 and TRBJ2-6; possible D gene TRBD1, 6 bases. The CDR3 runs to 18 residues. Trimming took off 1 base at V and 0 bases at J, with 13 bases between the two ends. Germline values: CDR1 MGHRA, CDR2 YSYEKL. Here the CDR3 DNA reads TGCGCCAGCAGCCAAGGACCGGGACACATCTCTGGGGCCAACGTCCTGACTTTC. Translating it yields CASSQGPGHISGANVLTF.

The CDR3 region is CATSLQTGFEQYF. In DNA, the CDR3 is TGTGCCACCAGCCTACAAACAGGGTTCGAGCAGTACTTC. J is TRBJ2-7 and V is TRBV15; D is possibly TRBD1 (6 bases). V was cut by 5 bases and J by 6 bases, with 14 bases left in between. CDR3 length: 13 residues. Germline V gene sequence: CDR1 LNHNV, CDR2 YYDKDF (reference sequence).

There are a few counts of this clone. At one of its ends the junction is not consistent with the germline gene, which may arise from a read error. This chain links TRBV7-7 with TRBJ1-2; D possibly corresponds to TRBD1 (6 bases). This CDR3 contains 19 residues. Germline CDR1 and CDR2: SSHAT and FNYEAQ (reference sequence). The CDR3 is CASSLVDRQDVSINYGYTF. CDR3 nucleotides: TGTGCTAGCAGCTTAGTCGACAGGCAGGACGTATCTATCAACTATGGCTACACCTTC.

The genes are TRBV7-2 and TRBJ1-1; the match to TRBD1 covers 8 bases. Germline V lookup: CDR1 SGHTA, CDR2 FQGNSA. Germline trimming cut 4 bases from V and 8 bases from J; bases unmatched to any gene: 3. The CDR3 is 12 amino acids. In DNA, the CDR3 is TGTGCCAGCAGCTCGGACAGGGTGGAAGCTTTCTTT. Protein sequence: CASSSDRVEAFF. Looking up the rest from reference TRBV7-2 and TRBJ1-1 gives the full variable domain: GAGVSQSPSNKVTEKGKDVELRCDPISGHTALYWYRQSLGQGLEFLIYFQGNSAPDKSGLPSDRFSAERTGGSVSTLTIQRTQQEDSAVYLCASSSDRVEAFFGQGTRLTVV.

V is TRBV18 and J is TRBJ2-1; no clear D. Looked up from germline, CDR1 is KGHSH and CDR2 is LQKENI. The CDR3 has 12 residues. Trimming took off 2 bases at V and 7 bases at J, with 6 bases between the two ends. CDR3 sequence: CASSPTKNEQFF. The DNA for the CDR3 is TGTGCCAGCTCACCAACTAAAAATGAGCAGTTCTTC.

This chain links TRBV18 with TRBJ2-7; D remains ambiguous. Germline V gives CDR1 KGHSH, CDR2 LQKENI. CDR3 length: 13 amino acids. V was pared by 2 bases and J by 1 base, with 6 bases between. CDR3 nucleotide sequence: TGTGCCAGCTCACCAGGCCGATCCTACGAGCAGTACTTC. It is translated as CASSPGRSYEQYF.

This CDR3 is CAWSYRSPYEQYF. CDR3 bases: TGTGCCTGGTCCTATCGAAGCCCCTACGAGCAGTACTTC. This sequence joins TRBV30 and TRBJ2-5; D is uncertain. The DNA end is a closer match to TRBJ2-7, so the J assignment may be wrong. CDR3 size: 13 residues. The V gene's germline CDR1 is GTSNPN and CDR2 SVGIG (reference sequence).

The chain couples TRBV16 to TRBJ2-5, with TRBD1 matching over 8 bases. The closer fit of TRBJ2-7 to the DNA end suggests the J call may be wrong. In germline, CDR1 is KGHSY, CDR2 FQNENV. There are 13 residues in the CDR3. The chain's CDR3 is CASSSDRDDEQYF. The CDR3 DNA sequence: TGTGCCAGCAGCTCGGACAGGGACGACGAGCAGTACTTC.

DNA of the CDR3: TGCGCCAGCAGCCTGGTGGGGGGTAGTTCACCCCTCCACTTT. Amino acids: CASSLVGGSSPLHF. The chain couples TRBV4-1 to TRBJ1-6, with D perhaps TRBD1 (5 bases). This CDR3 region has 14 residues. The germline V gene encodes CDR1 MGHRA and CDR2 YSYEKL. Trimming stripped 4 bases from V and 9 bases from J, with 13 bases between.

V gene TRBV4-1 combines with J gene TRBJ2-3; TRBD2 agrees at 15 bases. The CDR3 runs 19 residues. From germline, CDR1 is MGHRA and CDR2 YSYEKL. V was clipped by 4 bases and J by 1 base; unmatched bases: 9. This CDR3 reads CASSRTSGGAQSGTDTQYF. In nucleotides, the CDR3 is TGCGCCAGCAGCCGGACTAGCGGGGGGGCTCAGTCCGGCACAGATACGCAGTATTTT.

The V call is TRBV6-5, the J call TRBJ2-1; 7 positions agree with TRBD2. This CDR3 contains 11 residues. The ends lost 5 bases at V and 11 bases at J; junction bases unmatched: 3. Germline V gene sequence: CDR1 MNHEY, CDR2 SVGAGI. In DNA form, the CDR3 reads TGTGCCAGCAGTCTCGGGACTAAGCAGTTCTTC. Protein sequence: CASSLGTKQFF.

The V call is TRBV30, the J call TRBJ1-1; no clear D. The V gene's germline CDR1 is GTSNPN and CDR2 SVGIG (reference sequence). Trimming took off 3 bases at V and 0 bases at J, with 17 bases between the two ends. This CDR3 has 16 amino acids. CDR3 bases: TGTGCCTGGAGGTCCCCACTAAGGCGTATGAACACTGAAGCTTTCTTT. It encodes CAWRSPLRRMNTEAFF.

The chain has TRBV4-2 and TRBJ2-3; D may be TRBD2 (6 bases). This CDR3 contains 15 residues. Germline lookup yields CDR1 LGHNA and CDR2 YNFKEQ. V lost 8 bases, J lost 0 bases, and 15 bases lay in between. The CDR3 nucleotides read TGTGCCAGCTCCAGCCTAGCGATTAGCACAGATACGCAGTATTTT. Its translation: CASSSLAISTDTQYF.

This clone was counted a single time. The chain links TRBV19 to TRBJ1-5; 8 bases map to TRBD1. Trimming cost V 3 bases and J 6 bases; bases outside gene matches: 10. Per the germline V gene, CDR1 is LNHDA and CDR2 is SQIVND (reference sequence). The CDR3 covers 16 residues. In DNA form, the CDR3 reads TGTGCCAGTAGTATTTCGAGCCCAGGGGGCCCTCAGCCCCAGCATTTT. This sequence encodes CASSISSPGGPQPQHF.

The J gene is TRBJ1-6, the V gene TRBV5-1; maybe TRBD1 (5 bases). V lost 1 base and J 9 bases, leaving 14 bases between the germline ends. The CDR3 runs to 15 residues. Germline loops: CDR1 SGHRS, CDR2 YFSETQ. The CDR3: CASSLLGREVSPLHF. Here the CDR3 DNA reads TGCGCCAGCAGCTTGCTGGGCAGGGAGGTTTCACCCCTCCACTTT.

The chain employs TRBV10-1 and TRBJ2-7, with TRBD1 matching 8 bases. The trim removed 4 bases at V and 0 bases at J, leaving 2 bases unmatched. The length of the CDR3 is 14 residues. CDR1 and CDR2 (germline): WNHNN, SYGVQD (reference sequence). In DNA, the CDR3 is TGCGCCAGCAGTGCAGGGGGCATCTCCTACGAGCAGTACTTC. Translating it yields CASSAGGISYEQYF.

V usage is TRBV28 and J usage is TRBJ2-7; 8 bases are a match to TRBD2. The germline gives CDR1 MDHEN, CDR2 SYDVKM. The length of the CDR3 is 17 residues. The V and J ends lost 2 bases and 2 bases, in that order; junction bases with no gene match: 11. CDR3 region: CASSLTVSGGVPYEQYF. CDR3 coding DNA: TGTGCCAGCAGTTTAACGGTTTCCGGGGGGGTTCCCTACGAGCAGTACTTC. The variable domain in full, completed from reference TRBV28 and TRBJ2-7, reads DVKVTQSSRYLVKRTGEKVFLECVQDMDHENMFWYRQDPGLGLRLIYFSYDVKMKEKGDIPEGYSVSREKKERFSLILESASTNQTSMYLCASSLTVSGGVPYEQYFGPGTRLTVT.